The next 15 T cell receptor beta chains were all read from a single sample in a study of OX40 agonist ivuxolimab in advanced cancers. Only in-frame clones appear in the TCRdb table, and some are missing; sequencing was by immunoSEQ multiplex PCR. The data contain about 64,000 clones, around nine tenths of them singletons. This sample comprised CD4+ or CD8+ T cells sorted from blood, obtained in a trial of the OX40 agonist ivuxolimab. The receptors here all came from an adult with an advanced solid tumor such as melanoma, head and neck, liver or kidney cancer.

This chain links TRBV5-4 with TRBJ1-1, with TRBD1 matching over 8 bases. The CDR3 contains 13 residues. J lost 14 bases, V lost 0 bases, and 9 bases had no gene match. Germline CDR1 SGHNT, CDR2 YYREEE (reference sequence). CDR3 DNA: TGTGCCAGCAGCTTGGACCCTGGGACAGGTCCCTTCTTT. It yields the protein CASSLDPGTGPFF.

The V gene is TRBV19, the J gene TRBJ1-5; D remains unclear. The V gene's germline CDR1 is LNHDA and CDR2 SQIVND (reference sequence). There are 15 residues in the CDR3. Between the trimmed V and J ends, which lost 3 bases and 1 base, there was a span of 10 bases. The CDR3 loop is CASSIVSASNQPQHF. The CDR3 region has the DNA TGTGCCAGTAGTATTGTCAGCGCAAGCAATCAGCCCCAGCATTTT.

This chain connects TRBV15 to TRBJ1-1, with D unclear. The CDR3 extends over 16 amino acids. Germline assignment: CDR1 LNHNV and CDR2 YYDKDF (reference sequence). Trimming pared 1 base from V and 1 base from J, leaving 13 bases between. In DNA, the CDR3 is TGTGCCACCAGCAGAGGACCCTCCGCCGGGAACACTGAAGCTTTCTTT. Translating it yields CATSRGPSAGNTEAFF. Full variable domain (missing parts from reference TRBV15 and TRBJ1-1): DAMVIQNPRYQVTQFGKPVTLSCSQTLNHNVMYWYQQKSSQAPKLLFHYYDKDFNNEADTPDNFQSRRPNTSFCFLDIRSPGLGDTAMYLCATSRGPSAGNTEAFFGQGTRLTVV.

V gene TRBV11-2 combines with J gene TRBJ1-1; a possible D gene is TRBD1 (5 bases). CDR1 is SGHAT and CDR2 is FQNNGV in the germline V gene. The V end was cut by 2 bases, the J end by 7 bases, with 11 bases between. The length of the CDR3 is 13 residues. Written as DNA, the CDR3 is TGTGCCAGCAGCTTAAGCGGGACGAGTGAAGCTTTCTTT. Translating it yields CASSLSGTSEAFF.

CDR3 bases: TGCGCCACATCCAAAGGGACGCTGAATGAGCAGTTCTTC. Its protein is CATSKGTLNEQFF. The rearrangement links TRBV10-1 to TRBJ2-1; tentatively, D is TRBD1 or TRBD2 (5 bases each). Germline V gives CDR1 WNHNN, CDR2 SYGVQD (reference sequence). V was clipped by 10 bases and J by 7 bases, with 17 bases between them. The CDR3 covers 13 residues.

The chain uses TRBV5-6 and TRBJ1-2; D possibly corresponds to TRBD1 (5 bases). Deletions cut 0 bases from V and 5 bases from J, with 14 bases between. The CDR3 has 15 amino acids. Per the germline V gene, CDR1 is SGHDT and CDR2 is YYEEEE. The CDR3: CASSLVDSREYGYTF. The DNA of the CDR3 is TGTGCCAGCAGCTTGGTTGACAGTCGCGAGTATGGCTACACCTTC.

The V call is TRBV2, the J call TRBJ1-5; the match to TRBD1 covers 7 bases. Germline V CDR1 and CDR2: SNHLY, FYNNEI. CDR3 size: 14 residues. Germline trimming cut 8 bases from V and 0 bases from J; bases unmatched to any gene: 4. CDR3: CASWDSYSNQPQHF. The CDR3 nucleotides read TGTGCCAGCTGGGACAGCTATAGCAATCAGCCCCAGCATTTT. The full variable domain, with the rest looked up from reference TRBV2 and TRBJ1-5, is EPEVTQTPSHQVTQMGQEVILRCVPISNHLYFYWYRQILGQKVEFLVSFYNNEISEKSEIFDDQFSVERPDGSNFTLKIRSTKLEDSAMYFCASWDSYSNQPQHFGDGTRLSIL.

The rearrangement links TRBV2 to TRBJ2-5; tentative D call: TRBD2 (6 bases). Germline V gene lookup returns CDR1 SNHLY and CDR2 FYNNEI. The ends were cut back, 8 bases at V and 5 bases at J, with 15 bases in the middle. CDR3 size: 13 residues. The CDR3 DNA is TGTGCCAGCCTTCGAAATGGGGGGGAGACCCAGTACTTC. Residues: CASLRNGGETQYF.

The J gene is TRBJ2-1, the V gene TRBV7-8; D gene unclear. The ends were cut back, 5 bases at V and 9 bases at J, with 14 bases in the middle. This CDR3 is 13 amino acids long. Germline-derived CDR1 and CDR2 are SGHVS and FQNEAQ. The CDR3 reads CASSKDHISEQFF. For the CDR3, the DNA is TGTGCCAGCAGCAAAGACCACATCAGTGAGCAGTTCTTC.

V gene TRBV14 combines with J gene TRBJ2-2; D might be TRBD1 (5 bases). Germline-derived CDR1 and CDR2 are SGHDN and FVKESK. This CDR3 has 15 amino acids. Trimming cost V 4 bases and J 7 bases, with 16 bases left between them. For the CDR3, the DNA is TGTGCCAGCAGCCCCCGTCTAGGGGTCGTCGGGGAGCTGTTTTTT. Translated: CASSPRLGVVGELFF.

This chain uses TRBV10-2 with TRBJ2-2, with D perhaps assigned TRBD1 or TRBD2 (5 bases each). Trimming took 1 base from V and 7 from J, leaving 10 bases between them. The length of the CDR3 is 14 residues. Germline V gene data show CDR1 as WSHSY and CDR2 as SAAADI. This chain's CDR3 is CASSELRGGGELFF. The CDR3 DNA reads as TGCGCCAGCAGTGAGTTGAGGGGCGGCGGGGAGCTGTTTTTT.

The rearrangement links TRBV28 to TRBJ2-2; D unresolved. There are 15 residues in the CDR3. In germline, CDR1 is MDHEN, CDR2 SYDVKM. V was cut by 6 bases and J by 1 base, with 12 bases left in between. The CDR3 coding sequence is TGTGCCAGCAGCTCTACAAACGGGAACACCGGGGAGCTGTTTTTT. This sequence encodes CASSSTNGNTGELFF.

The rearrangement uses TRBV19 and TRBJ2-3, with 7 bases that match TRBD2. This CDR3 comprises 15 residues. With V trimmed by 3 bases and J by 1 base, 4 bases remained unmatched. Germline-derived CDR1 and CDR2 are LNHDA and SQIVND (reference sequence). Here the CDR3 DNA reads TGTGCCAGTAGTATGGGTGCGGGGGGCACAGATACGCAGTATTTT. It translates to CASSMGAGGTDTQYF.

On this clone: This specimen includes other DNA sequences encoding the same CDR3. The chain has TRBV18 and TRBJ2-1, with 7 bases that match TRBD1. V dropped 3 bases and J dropped 7; count of bases not matched to a gene: 9. Germline V gives CDR1 KGHSH, CDR2 LQKENI. This CDR3 has 15 residues. CDR3 protein: CASSPPRAGGNEQFF. The CDR3 region has the DNA TGTGCCAGCTCACCGCCCCGGGCAGGGGGTAATGAGCAGTTCTTC. Using reference TRBV18 and TRBJ2-1 for the parts outside the CDR3, the full variable domain is NAGVMQNPRHLVRRRGQEARLRCSPMKGHSHVYWYRQLPEEGLKFMVYLQKENIIDESGMPKERFSAEFPKEGPSILRIQQVVRGDSAAYFCASSPPRAGGNEQFFGPGTRLTVL.

The chain joins TRBV12-5 to TRBJ2-3; the match to TRBD2 covers 14 bases. The CDR3 length is 18 residues. V gave up 1 base and J gave up 3 bases; unmatched junction bases: 6. Germline CDR1 is LGHNT and CDR2 is FRNRAP. For the CDR3, the DNA is TGTGCTAGTGGTTTGGCGAAGACTAGCGGGAGGGGGACAGATACGCAGTATTTT. Translating gives CASGLAKTSGRGTDTQYF.